One and the same sample provided the 24 T cell receptor beta chains below, sequenced in a study of blood T cell repertoires in COVID-19 (TCRdb year 2020). Libraries were built with the immunoSEQ multiplex PCR assay. TCRdb took over this immuneACCESS table, retaining in-frame rearrangements with V and J assigned. Such tables are incomplete; in checked studies, under half of the missing clones stem from an unresolved V gene, and the remainder is unexplained. A total of tens of thousands of clones appear in this sample, over 75% of them only once. Roughly 30% of the sample lies in the top ten. The sequencing sample was made of peripheral blood. Receptors originate from a man aged 50 to 59 with acute or convalescent COVID-19.

V is TRBV19 and J is TRBJ1-3, with a tentative D call TRBD1 (6 bases). This CDR3 has 17 amino acids. The V gene's germline CDR1 is LNHDA and CDR2 SQIVND (reference sequence). V was cut by 5 bases and J by 0 bases, with 17 bases left in between. The CDR3 DNA reads TGTGCCAGTAGTGTTCCCGGGACACCACTCTCTGGAAACACCATATATTTT. As protein: CASSVPGTPLSGNTIYF.

The chain uses TRBV5-6 and TRBJ1-2; 7 nucleotides agree with TRBD1. There are 16 residues in the CDR3. V lost 0 bases to trimming and J lost 4 bases; unmatched junction nucleotides: 9. Germline V CDR1 and CDR2: SGHDT, YYEEEE. The CDR3 loop reads CASSLAGSGGFYGYTF. CDR3 nucleotide sequence: TGTGCCAGCAGCTTGGCCGGCTCAGGGGGATTCTATGGCTACACCTTC.

In this sample, this clone turned up a few times. DNA of the CDR3: TGTGCCAGCAGCTTAGGGTCCACAGCTAACTATGGCTACACCTTC. Protein: CASSLGSTANYGYTF. The chain joins TRBV7-6 to TRBJ1-2; D is undetermined. V was trimmed by 1 base and J by 0 bases, leaving 9 bases between them. This CDR3 spans 15 amino acids. Germline CDR1 is SGHVS and CDR2 is FNYEAQ.

The rearrangement uses TRBV10-3 and TRBJ1-5, with D uncertain. V was clipped by 3 bases and J by 4 bases, with 4 bases between them. The CDR3 length is 12 residues. Germline V CDR1 and CDR2: ENHRY, SYGVKD. In nucleotides, the CDR3 is TGTGCCATCAGTGACAGTAATCAGCCCCAGCATTTT. This gives the protein CAISDSNQPQHF.

The J gene is TRBJ1-2, the V gene TRBV19, with 8 bases fitting TRBD1. The length of the CDR3 is 12 residues. Germline assignment: CDR1 LNHDA and CDR2 SQIVND (reference sequence). J was trimmed by 7 bases and V by 4 bases; bases with no gene match: 2. As DNA, the CDR3 is TGTGCCAGTAGTAGCAGGGGGCTTGGCTACACCTTC. Translation gives CASSSRGLGYTF.

The rearrangement uses TRBV12-3 or TRBV12-4 and TRBJ2-5; D is unclear. V was pared by 6 bases and J by 5 bases, with 10 bases between. The length of the CDR3 is 12 residues. The CDR3 is CASSPESETQYF. Written as DNA, the CDR3 is TGTGCCAGCAGCCCTGAGAGCGAGACCCAGTACTTC.

In this sample, this clone turned up a few times. This chain uses TRBV18 with TRBJ1-3; D perhaps matches TRBD1 (6 bases). Trimming left V 0 bases short and J 0 bases short, with 9 bases between. The CDR3 loop spans 16 amino acids. Looked up from germline, CDR1 is KGHSH and CDR2 is LQKENI. In nucleotides, the CDR3 is TGTGCCAGCTCACCACCCCGGACAGCCTCTGGAAACACCATATATTTT. Its protein is CASSPPRTASGNTIYF.

The chain carries TRBV7-3 and TRBJ2-2, with D tentatively TRBD2 (7 bases). V shed 5 bases and J shed 4 bases, with 14 bases lying between them. CDR3 length equals 15 residues. The V gene's germline CDR1 is SGHTA and CDR2 FQGTGA. The CDR3 nucleotides are TGTGCCAGCAGCCCACGCGGGGGCGGCACCGGGGAGCTGTTTTTT. Translated: CASSPRGGGTGELFF.

Only a few counts were recorded for this clone. The V gene is TRBV10-2, the J gene TRBJ2-7, with TRBD1 identical over 7 bases. The CDR3 spans 15 residues. V lost 0 bases to trimming and J lost 2 bases; unmatched junction nucleotides: 4. The germline CDR1 and CDR2 sequences are WSHSY and SAAADI. The CDR3 sequence is CASSESIQGAYEQYF. CDR3 bases: TGCGCCAGCAGTGAGTCGATCCAGGGGGCCTACGAGCAGTACTTC.

V and J are TRBV27 and TRBJ2-1; 8 bases are shared with TRBD2. The ends lost 6 bases at V and 1 base at J; junction bases unmatched: 8. Germline CDR1 MNHEY, CDR2 SMNVEV (reference sequence). The length of the CDR3 is 16 residues. In nucleotides, the CDR3 is TGTGCCAGCAGAGAGAGCGGGGGACGATCCTACAATGAGCAGTTCTTC. Residues: CASRESGGRSYNEQFF.

This rearrangement joins TRBV5-1 to TRBJ2-7; D unresolved. CDR1 SGHRS and CDR2 YFSETQ come from the germline V gene. Trimming took off 0 bases at V and 7 bases at J, with 17 bases between the two ends. The CDR3 sequence is 15 residues long. The CDR3 protein is CASSLVRDIPSEQYF. Here the CDR3 DNA reads TGCGCCAGCAGCTTGGTAAGAGATATTCCTAGTGAGCAGTACTTC.

The chain joins TRBV6-5 to TRBJ2-3; 7 nucleotides agree with TRBD1. The V gene's germline CDR1 is MNHEY and CDR2 SVGAGI. The CDR3 runs to 14 residues. V lost 2 bases, J lost 4 bases, and 3 bases stayed unmatched. The DNA of the CDR3 is TGTGCCAGCAGTTACACGGGGACAGCAGATACGCAGTATTTT. Protein sequence: CASSYTGTADTQYF.

This sequence joins TRBV29-1 and TRBJ1-2; D may be TRBD1 (6 bases). With 3 bases removed from V and 8 bases from J, the gap between germline ends came to 13 bases. The CDR3 runs to 12 residues. Germline V lookup: CDR1 SQVTM, CDR2 ANQGSEA. The CDR3 is CSVDVTGSGYTF. CDR3 sequence (DNA): TGCAGCGTTGATGTCACAGGGAGCGGCTACACCTTC.

The rearrangement uses TRBV9 and TRBJ1-1; 8 bases align to TRBD1. J lost 2 bases, V lost 4 bases, and 7 bases had no gene match. CDR3 size: 15 residues. The V gene's germline CDR1 is SGDLS and CDR2 YYNGEE. CDR3 loop: CASSPTTGANTEAFF. Written as DNA, the CDR3 is TGTGCCAGCAGCCCAACGACAGGGGCTAACACTGAAGCTTTCTTT. The variable domain in full, with the rest retrieved from reference TRBV9 and TRBJ1-1, is DSGVTQTPKHLITATGQRVTLRCSPRSGDLSVYWYQQSLDQGLQFLIQYYNGEERAKGNILERFSAQQFPDLHSELNLSSLELGDSALYFCASSPTTGANTEAFFGQGTRLTVV.

This CDR3 reads CATQPQGNTQYF. CDR3 sequence (DNA): TGTGCCACCCAACCCCAGGGGAATACGCAGTATTTT. The gene calls are TRBV6-5 and TRBJ2-3, with D possibly TRBD1 on 6 matching bases. CDR3 length equals 12 residues. The V and J ends lost 10 bases and 7 bases respectively, with 15 bases between them. The V gene's germline CDR1 is MNHEY and CDR2 SVGAGI.

V is TRBV19 and J is TRBJ1-4; 11 bases map to TRBD1. This CDR3 is built from 13 residues. J lost 8 bases, V lost 6 bases, and 2 bases had no gene match. Germline assignment: CDR1 LNHDA and CDR2 SQIVND (reference sequence). The CDR3 sequence: CASRGTGGEKLFF. CDR3 bases: TGTGCCAGTAGGGGGACAGGGGGAGAAAAACTGTTTTTT.

This clone has more than one count but fewer than ten. The V and J genes are TRBV6-6 and TRBJ1-6, with 9 bases aligning to TRBD1. The CDR3 is 16 amino acids. V dropped 2 bases and J dropped 6; count of bases not matched to a gene: 5. The V gene's germline CDR1 is MNHNY and CDR2 SVGAGI (reference sequence). The CDR3 DNA sequence: TGTGCCAGCAGTTACCGGACAGGGGCGCTTAATTCACCCCTCCACTTT. Its protein product is CASSYRTGALNSPLHF.

This sequence joins TRBV21-1 and TRBJ1-1; the table's D call, TRBD1, has no DNA check behind it. TRBV21-1 is recorded as a pseudogene. The CDR3 consists of 15 residues. Here the CDR3 reads CASSNEADRGSEAFF. The DNA for the CDR3 is TGTGCCAGCAGCAACGAGGCTGACAGGGGATCTGAAGCTTTCTTT.

The chain has TRBV6-5 and TRBJ2-7; tentative D call: TRBD2 (6 bases). The CDR3 spans 15 residues. Trimming cost V 6 bases and J 3 bases, with 18 bases left between them. Germline values: CDR1 MNHEY, CDR2 SVGAGI. The CDR3: CASRDFGRGLYEQYF. CDR3 coding DNA: TGTGCCAGCAGGGACTTTGGGCGGGGCCTCTACGAGCAGTACTTC.

This chain uses TRBV11-2 with TRBJ1-2; 7 nucleotides agree with TRBD1. V dropped 5 bases and J dropped 8; count of bases not matched to a gene: 8. The CDR3 runs to 13 residues. Germline loops: CDR1 SGHAT, CDR2 FQNNGV. CDR3 sequence reads: CASSQQGYGGYTF. CDR3 in DNA: TGTGCCAGCAGCCAACAGGGGTATGGGGGCTACACCTTC.

This clone was recorded once. The chain couples TRBV18 to TRBJ1-1, with a tentative D call TRBD1 (6 bases). V lost 1 base, J lost 1 base, and 7 bases lay in between. Germline assignment: CDR1 KGHSH and CDR2 LQKENI. This CDR3 has 14 residues. CDR3 DNA: TGTGCCAGCTCACCACAGGGGGAGAACACTGAAGCTTTCTTT. It codes for CASSPQGENTEAFF.

V gene TRBV21-1 combines with J gene TRBJ2-7; the listed D gene, TRBD2, was not tested against the DNA. TRBV21-1 represents a pseudogene. CDR3 size: 14 residues. CDR3 in amino acids: CASSNRGAFGEQYF. CDR3 sequence (DNA): TGTGCCAGCAGCAACAGAGGAGCGTTCGGCGAGCAGTACTTC.

In this sample, this clone turned up once. V usage is TRBV9 and J usage is TRBJ1-1; D gene uncertain. CDR3 length: 13 residues. Germline CDR1 and CDR2: SGDLS and YYNGEE. V lost 4 bases to trimming and J lost 10 bases, with 17 bases between them. Here the CDR3 DNA reads TGTGCCAGCAGCACTTATTGGGGAGGAGGAGCTTTCTTT. Translated, it gives CASSTYWGGGAFF.

The gene calls are TRBV9 and TRBJ1-1; tentative D call: TRBD1 (5 bases). This CDR3 is 14 amino acids long. Germline values: CDR1 SGDLS, CDR2 YYNGEE. V lost 4 bases and J lost 1, with 11 bases in between. CDR3 region: CASSPRTPNTEAFF. As DNA, the CDR3 is TGTGCCAGCAGCCCACGGACACCGAACACTGAAGCTTTCTTT.